Below are 30 T cell receptor beta chains sequenced from a single sample in a study of blood T cell repertoires in COVID-19. TCRdb's table, derived via immunoSEQ multiplex PCR, lists solely in-frame clones and lacks some. The data contain about 26,000 clones, approximately 86% of them seen just once; the ten biggest clones take up 15% to 20%. The material sequenced was peripheral blood. These receptors all come from a man in his 70s with acute or convalescent COVID-19.

The chain couples TRBV7-3 to TRBJ1-5; a weak D match, TRBD1 (5 bases). V lost 1 base to trimming and J lost 3 bases, with 13 bases between them. CDR1 is SGHTA, CDR2 FQGTGA, per germline. The CDR3 length is 16 residues. The CDR3 DNA is TGTGCCAGCAGCTTAATGGGGGGAAGCAACAATCAGCCCCAGCATTTT. Translating gives CASSLMGGSNNQPQHF.

The chain has TRBV11-2 and TRBJ2-1; 8 positions agree with TRBD2. Germline trimming cut 5 bases from V and 2 bases from J; bases unmatched to any gene: 2. The CDR3 has 14 residues. Germline V lookup: CDR1 SGHAT, CDR2 FQNNGV. The CDR3, as DNA: TGTGCCAGCAGCATGGGACTAGCCTACAATGAGCAGTTCTTC. Translating it yields CASSMGLAYNEQFF.

This clone was recorded only once. The genes are TRBV18 and TRBJ1-1; TRBD1 matches at 9 bases. Trimming at V came to 2 bases and at J to 1 base, leaving 2 bases not matched to a gene. This CDR3 comprises 15 residues. Germline lookup yields CDR1 KGHSH and CDR2 LQKENI. The CDR3 DNA reads as TGTGCCAGCTCACCAGTGACAGGGGGGAACACTGAAGCTTTCTTT. This translates into CASSPVTGGNTEAFF. The variable domain in full, with the rest retrieved from reference TRBV18 and TRBJ1-1, is NAGVMQNPRHLVRRRGQEARLRCSPMKGHSHVYWYRQLPEEGLKFMVYLQKENIIDESGMPKERFSAEFPKEGPSILRIQQVVRGDSAAYFCASSPVTGGNTEAFFGQGTRLTVV.

The genes are TRBV7-3 and TRBJ2-2; D is possibly TRBD1 (6 bases). Germline V gene sequence: CDR1 SGHTA, CDR2 FQGTGA. Trimming pared 4 bases from V and 5 bases from J, leaving 17 bases between. This CDR3 is built from 16 residues. The DNA for the CDR3 is TGTGCCAGCAGCTGGGTGGACAGTCGAGGGACCGGGGAGCTGTTTTTT. Translating gives CASSWVDSRGTGELFF.

Here the CDR3 reads CASSLYGLAGDNEQFF. The CDR3 DNA sequence: TGTGCCAGCAGTTTATACGGACTAGCGGGAGACAATGAGCAGTTCTTC. The chain employs TRBV27 and TRBJ2-1; 13 positions match TRBD2. The CDR3 length is 16 residues. Germline V gene lookup returns CDR1 MNHEY and CDR2 SMNVEV (reference sequence). The V and J ends lost 1 base and 5 bases, in that order; junction bases with no gene match: 2.

V gene TRBV9 combines with J gene TRBJ1-1; D unclear. V lost 3 bases, J lost 3 bases, and 9 bases lay in between. This CDR3 has 13 amino acids. Germline V lookup: CDR1 SGDLS, CDR2 YYNGEE. CDR3 in DNA: TGTGCCAGCAGCGAGACCCGGGACACTGAAGCTTTCTTT. Its translation is CASSETRDTEAFF.

This sequence joins TRBV9 and TRBJ2-5, with 8 bases fitting TRBD2. The germline CDR1 and CDR2 sequences are SGDLS and YYNGEE. The CDR3 covers 13 residues. The V gene end was trimmed by 6 bases and the J gene end by 5 bases; junction bases not matched to a gene: 6. The CDR3, as DNA: TGTGCCAGCACCCGGGAGGGTTTTGAGACCCAGTACTTC. Translation: CASTREGFETQYF.

This chain links TRBV5-4 with TRBJ2-2; 9 bases match TRBD2. Per germline, CDR1 SGHNT and CDR2 YYREEE (reference sequence). The CDR3 contains 17 residues. Trimming removed 1 base from V and 3 bases from J; junction bases left unmatched: 7. In DNA, the CDR3 is TGTGCCAGCAGCTTGCGGGCGGGAGGGCCTTACACCGGGGAGCTGTTTTTT. This encodes CASSLRAGGPYTGELFF.

As DNA, the CDR3 is TGTGCCAGCAGTGCTCTCCGGGACTTCCCCCAGGAGGAGCAGTTCTTC. Translated, it gives CASSALRDFPQEEQFF. The chain joins TRBV27 to TRBJ2-1; a possible D gene is TRBD2 (6 bases). CDR1 and CDR2 from the germline V gene are MNHEY and SMNVEV (reference sequence). The ends were cut back, 5 bases at V and 10 bases at J, with 24 bases in the middle. The CDR3 extends over 16 amino acids.

The chain employs TRBV7-3 and TRBJ2-1; D remains ambiguous. The CDR3 has 12 amino acids. Trimming left V 5 bases short and J 5 bases short, with 7 bases between. The germline V gene has CDR1 SGHTA and CDR2 FQGTGA. The CDR3 sequence is CASSDRDNEQFF. Written as DNA, the CDR3 is TGTGCCAGCAGCGACCGGGACAATGAGCAGTTCTTC.

This clone has a handful of counts. This chain joins TRBV18 and TRBJ1-1, with 8 bases identical to TRBD1. The CDR3 runs 14 residues. From germline, CDR1 is KGHSH and CDR2 LQKENI. V trimming: 3 bases; J trimming: 7 bases; junction bases outside the gene matches: 7. This CDR3 is CASSPDRGGGEAFF. CDR3 in DNA: TGTGCCAGCTCACCCGACAGGGGTGGAGGTGAAGCTTTCTTT.

This clone occurred once. The CDR3 region is CASRRTSEQYF. CDR3 DNA: TGTGCCAGCAGAAGGACTAGCGAGCAGTACTTC. The chain combines TRBV6-6 with TRBJ2-7, with 7 bases aligning to TRBD2. CDR3 size: 11 residues. Unmatched junction bases numbered 2, after V lost 6 bases and J lost 6 bases. The germline V gene encodes CDR1 MNHNY and CDR2 SVGAGI (reference sequence).

The chain is built from TRBV5-1 and TRBJ2-3, with 8 bases identical to TRBD1. The length of the CDR3 is 16 residues. With 0 bases clipped from V and 0 bases from J, the junction kept 3 bases outside the gene matches. The V gene's germline CDR1 is SGHRS and CDR2 YFSETQ. The CDR3 coding sequence is TGCGCCAGCAGCTTGGGCAGGGGGCTGAGCACAGATACGCAGTATTTT. This translates into CASSLGRGLSTDTQYF.

V gene TRBV7-2 combines with J gene TRBJ2-3; 9 nucleotides line up with TRBD2. CDR1 is SGHTA, CDR2 FQGNSA, per germline. V shed 1 base and J 5 bases; nucleotides not matched to a gene: 7. CDR3 size: 16 residues. The chain's CDR3 is CASSLVAGGGGDTQYF. The CDR3 DNA sequence: TGTGCCAGCAGCTTAGTTGCGGGAGGGGGTGGAGATACGCAGTATTTT.

CDR3 sequence: CASSLAPKQSSYEQYF. DNA of the CDR3: TGTGCCAGCAGCTTAGCACCTAAACAGAGCTCCTACGAGCAGTACTTC. The genes are TRBV7-6 and TRBJ2-7, with D unclear. Germline CDR1 reads SGHVS; CDR2 reads FNYEAQ. The CDR3 is made up of 16 amino acids. The V and J ends lost 0 bases and 0 bases respectively, with 12 bases between them.

The chain employs TRBV21-1 and TRBJ2-7; the table names TRBD1, a call not compared with the DNA. TRBV21-1 is annotated as a pseudogene. This CDR3 comprises 15 residues. CDR3 in amino acids: CASSKKPGQDYEQYF. CDR3 sequence (DNA): TGTGCCAGCAGCAAGAAACCTGGGCAGGACTACGAGCAGTACTTC.

The chain has TRBV4-3 and TRBJ2-1, with D unclear. Germline V CDR1 and CDR2: LGHNA, YSLEER. V was cut by 1 base and J by 8 bases, with 9 bases left in between. There are 13 residues in the CDR3. The CDR3 DNA reads TGCGCCAGCAGCCAAGTCTTGGCCGATGAGCAGTTCTTC. This sequence encodes CASSQVLADEQFF.

For the CDR3, the DNA is TGTGCCAGCAGCTTAGGTCTGAACACCGGGGAGCTGTTTTTT. Translation: CASSLGLNTGELFF. The chain links TRBV7-2 to TRBJ2-2, with D hard to call. V lost 1 base to trimming and J lost 1 base, with 4 bases between them. Germline-derived CDR1 and CDR2 are SGHTA and FQGNSA. CDR3 length equals 14 residues.

The genes are TRBV27 and TRBJ2-3, with 10 bases that match TRBD2. V lost 4 bases and J lost 5; bases outside the gene matches: 12. The length of the CDR3 is 17 residues. Looked up from germline, CDR1 is MNHEY and CDR2 is SMNVEV (reference sequence). The CDR3 spells CASSSVKLAGFLDTQYF. The CDR3 nucleotides read TGTGCCAGCAGTTCCGTTAAACTAGCGGGATTTTTAGATACGCAGTATTTT.

CDR3 region: CASSQSRDRLETQYF. As DNA, the CDR3 is TGCGCCAGCAGTCAATCGAGAGACAGGCTAGAGACCCAGTACTTC. The chain recombines TRBV23-1 with TRBJ2-5, with D possibly TRBD1 on 6 matching bases. TRBV23-1 is sorted into the ORF group, with uncertain function. CDR3 size: 15 residues. The V and J ends lost 0 bases and 4 bases respectively, with 12 bases between them.

The table lists this clone with a few counts. The chain has TRBV19 and TRBJ1-3, with D maybe TRBD1 (6 bases). The CDR3 covers 17 residues. V was clipped by 7 bases and J by 2 bases, with 21 bases between them. The germline gives CDR1 LNHDA, CDR2 SQIVND (reference sequence). CDR3: CASTQGRLQGPGNTIYF. The CDR3 nucleotides read TGTGCCAGTACCCAAGGGAGACTACAGGGACCTGGAAACACCATATATTTT.

The chain links TRBV9 to TRBJ2-1, with 7 nucleotides matching TRBD1. Unmatched junction bases numbered 1, after V lost 0 bases and J lost 1 base. Germline CDR1 and CDR2: SGDLS and YYNGEE. This CDR3 has 15 residues. The CDR3 protein is CASSVEQGSYNEQFF. In DNA form, the CDR3 reads TGTGCCAGCAGCGTAGAACAGGGGTCCTACAATGAGCAGTTCTTC.

The chain employs TRBV7-2 and TRBJ2-1; weak D call: TRBD1 (6 bases). The CDR3 runs to 15 residues. Germline CDR1 reads SGHTA; CDR2 reads FQGNSA. V was trimmed by 0 bases and J by 4 bases, leaving 10 bases between them. CDR3 coding DNA: TGTGCCAGCAGCTTAGCAGGACAGTTTTACAATGAGCAGTTCTTC. Protein: CASSLAGQFYNEQFF.

The chain uses TRBV5-1 and TRBJ1-1; D unclear. Germline CDR1 is SGHRS and CDR2 is YFSETQ. V lost 4 bases and J lost 0, with 13 bases in between. This CDR3 spans 15 amino acids. This chain's CDR3 is CASSLGSGMNTEAFF. For the CDR3, the DNA is TGCGCCAGCAGCCTGGGATCCGGGATGAACACTGAAGCTTTCTTT.

The rearrangement joins TRBV7-3 to TRBJ1-1; D ambiguous. V lost 0 bases, J lost 6 bases, and 8 bases lay in between. The CDR3 extends over 13 amino acids. CDR1 and CDR2 from the germline V gene are SGHTA and FQGTGA. The CDR3 loop is CASSLTPYAEAFF. The CDR3 DNA is TGTGCCAGCAGCTTAACCCCCTATGCTGAAGCTTTCTTT.

The V and J genes are TRBV27 and TRBJ2-4; D remains unclear. The CDR3 is 12 residues long. CDR1 is MNHEY, CDR2 SMNVEV, per germline (reference sequence). V lost 8 bases to trimming and J lost 11 bases, with 16 bases between them. CDR3 nucleotide sequence: TGTGCCAGCCGATCCGATCAAGAGCTTCAGTACTTC. As protein: CASRSDQELQYF.

The chain has TRBV28 and TRBJ1-2; D is undetermined. Germline-derived CDR1 and CDR2 are MDHEN and SYDVKM. Trimming left V 5 bases short and J 3 bases short, with 13 bases between. CDR3 length: 14 residues. The DNA for the CDR3 is TGTGCCAGCAGTGCCCCCGGGAACGACTATGGCTACACCTTC. Translation: CASSAPGNDYGYTF.

The J gene is TRBJ2-1, the V gene TRBV6-2 or TRBV6-3; TRBD2 aligns across 11 bases. Germline V gene sequence: CDR1 MNHEY, CDR2 SVGEGT. The CDR3 sequence is 16 residues long. After removal of 0 bases from V and 6 bases from J, the junction contained 4 bases not matched to a gene. The CDR3 DNA sequence: TGTGCCAGCAGTTACTCGGAACTAGCGGGAGTCAATGAGCAGTTCTTC. It translates to CASSYSELAGVNEQFF.

In its sample, this clone was seen a few times. The junction departs from the called germline gene at one end, perhaps through a read error. The J gene is TRBJ2-2, the V gene TRBV19; TRBD2 matches at 8 bases. CDR3 length: 15 amino acids. In germline, CDR1 is LNHDA, CDR2 SQIVND (reference sequence). The CDR3 sequence: CASRPRTSCPRGAVF. The CDR3 DNA follows: TGTGCCAGTCGTCCCAGGACTAGCTGTCCCCGGGGAGCTGTTTTT.

The rearrangement links TRBV4-1 to TRBJ2-3, with TRBD1 as a possible D gene (6 bases). V lost 3 bases to trimming and J lost 5 bases, with 15 bases between them. Germline CDR1 MGHRA, CDR2 YSYEKL. CDR3 length equals 15 residues. The CDR3 DNA sequence: TGCGCCAGCAGCCACTTGACAGGTGGTAGAGATACGCAGTATTTT. The encoded protein is CASSHLTGGRDTQYF.